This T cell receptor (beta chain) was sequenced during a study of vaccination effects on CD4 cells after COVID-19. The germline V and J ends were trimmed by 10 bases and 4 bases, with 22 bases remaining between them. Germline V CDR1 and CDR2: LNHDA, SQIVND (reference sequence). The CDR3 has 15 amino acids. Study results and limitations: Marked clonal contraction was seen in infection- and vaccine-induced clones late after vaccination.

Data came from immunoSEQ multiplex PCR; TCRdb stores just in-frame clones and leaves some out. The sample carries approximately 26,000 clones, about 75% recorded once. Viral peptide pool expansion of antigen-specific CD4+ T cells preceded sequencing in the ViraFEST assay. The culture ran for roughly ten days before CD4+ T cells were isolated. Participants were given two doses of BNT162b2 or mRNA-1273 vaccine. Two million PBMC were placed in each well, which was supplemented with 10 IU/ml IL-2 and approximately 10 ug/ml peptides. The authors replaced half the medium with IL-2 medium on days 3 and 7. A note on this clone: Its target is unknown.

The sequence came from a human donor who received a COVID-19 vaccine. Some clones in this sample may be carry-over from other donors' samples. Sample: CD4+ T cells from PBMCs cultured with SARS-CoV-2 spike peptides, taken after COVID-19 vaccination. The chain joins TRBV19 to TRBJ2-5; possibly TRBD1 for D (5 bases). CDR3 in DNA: TGTGCCACCAGTATTCAAAAGGGGTGGTTAGAGACCCAGTACTTC. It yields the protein CATSIQKGWLETQYF.